The next 14 T cell receptor beta chains were all read from a single sample in a study of cytomegalovirus exposure and HLA in healthy donors. This PCR relied on a set of 60 Vbeta primers and 13 Jbeta primers. Clones were read by immunoSEQ multiplex PCR, and TCRdb kept only the in-frame ones, dropping some. The sample comprises 130,000 to 150,000 clones, around four fifths of which are singletons, and about 3.2% rests with the top ten. The specimen sequenced was PBMCs. The receptors originated from a female donor in good health and CMV-seronegative.

CDR3 nucleotide sequence: TGTGCCAGCTCATTTAGCGGGGCCAATCAAGAGACCCAGTACTTC. This encodes CASSFSGANQETQYF. This chain connects TRBV18 to TRBJ2-5, with TRBD2 matching over 8 bases. The V and J ends lost 5 bases and 2 bases, in that order; junction bases with no gene match: 7. This CDR3 contains 15 residues. Per the germline V gene, CDR1 is KGHSH and CDR2 is LQKENI.

The gene calls are TRBV28 and TRBJ2-1; 7 positions match TRBD2. The CDR3 sequence is 18 residues long. Germline CDR1 is MDHEN and CDR2 is SYDVKM. The J segment lost 5 bases and the V segment lost 6 bases, leaving 19 bases of the junction unmatched. DNA of the CDR3: TGTGCCAGCAGCCCTTTCGGTTGGGGGGGAAAAACACACAATGAGCAGTTCTTC. Translating it yields CASSPFGWGGKTHNEQFF.

The V and J genes are TRBV9 and TRBJ1-2; 8 bases are shared with TRBD1. The CDR3 totals 14 residues. CDR1 and CDR2 from the germline V gene are SGDLS and YYNGEE. J lost 3 bases, V lost 4 bases, and 5 bases had no gene match. CDR3 sequence reads: CASSPGQGDYGYTF. DNA of the CDR3: TGTGCCAGCAGCCCAGGACAGGGAGACTATGGCTACACCTTC.

J is TRBJ2-7 and V is TRBV27; 8 nucleotides match TRBD2. The CDR3 length is 13 residues. V lost 6 bases, J lost 11 bases, and 12 bases stayed unmatched. Germline-derived CDR1 and CDR2 are MNHEY and SMNVEV (reference sequence). The CDR3 here is CASRVLAGLEEYF. CDR3 DNA: TGTGCCAGCAGAGTATTAGCGGGACTCGAAGAGTACTTC.

This clone has a single count. This chain connects TRBV5-4 to TRBJ2-1; 13 bases align to TRBD2. Looked up from germline, CDR1 is SGHNT and CDR2 is YYREEE (reference sequence). J lost 14 bases, V lost 0 bases, and 5 bases had no gene match. The length of the CDR3 is 14 residues. CDR3 in amino acids: CASSLDGTSGTEFF. Written as DNA, the CDR3 is TGTGCCAGCAGCTTGGATGGGACTAGCGGGACTGAGTTCTTC.

The V and J genes are TRBV5-4 and TRBJ1-2; TRBD1 agrees at 7 bases. Per germline, CDR1 SGHNT and CDR2 YYREEE (reference sequence). Unmatched junction bases numbered 8, after V lost 4 bases and J lost 2 bases. This CDR3 is 15 amino acids long. CDR3: CASSITSGQNYGYTF. Here the CDR3 DNA reads TGTGCCAGCAGCATAACTTCGGGACAGAACTATGGCTACACCTTC.

V gene TRBV15 combines with J gene TRBJ2-1; 8 nucleotides agree with TRBD1. The CDR3 totals 18 residues. Germline V gene lookup returns CDR1 LNHNV and CDR2 YYDKDF (reference sequence). V lost 4 bases and J lost 8; bases outside the gene matches: 19. The CDR3 nucleotides read TGTGCCACCAGCACCTATTACGATGCGATTCCGACAGGGGATGAGCAGTTCTTC. This encodes CATSTYYDAIPTGDEQFF.

The rearrangement joins TRBV30 to TRBJ1-5; D not certain. Germline CDR1 GTSNPN, CDR2 SVGIG (reference sequence). This CDR3 comprises 14 residues. V was shortened by 3 bases and J by 2 bases, with 11 bases between the two germline ends. The CDR3 sequence is CAWSPGSRNQPQHF. CDR3 nucleotides: TGTGCCTGGAGCCCCGGGTCGCGCAATCAGCCCCAGCATTTT.

The V call is TRBV7-2, the J call TRBJ1-1; D is possibly TRBD1 (5 bases). CDR1 SGHTA and CDR2 FQGNSA come from the germline V gene. V was trimmed by 6 bases and J by 3 bases, leaving 20 bases between them. The CDR3 totals 16 residues. In DNA, the CDR3 is TGTGCCAGCAGAAAACCCCAGGGCCCTAATTACACTGAAGCTTTCTTT. Protein product: CASRKPQGPNYTEAFF.

CDR3 region: CASSLGYRGNQPQHF. DNA for the CDR3: TGTGCCAGCAGCTTGGGGTACAGGGGGAATCAGCCCCAGCATTTT. The V and J genes are TRBV5-8 and TRBJ1-5; 8 bases line up with TRBD1. Germline CDR1 reads SGHTS; CDR2 reads YDEGEE. CDR3 length: 15 amino acids. V lost 0 bases, J lost 4 bases, and 3 bases stayed unmatched.

This sequence joins TRBV2 and TRBJ2-4; a weak D match, TRBD1 (6 bases). Germline loops: CDR1 SNHLY, CDR2 FYNNEI. The germline V and J ends were trimmed by 3 bases and 0 bases, with 9 bases remaining between them. The CDR3 sequence is 15 residues long. The CDR3 DNA is TGTGCCAGCAGTGAGGTCAGGGGAGCCAAAAACATTCAGTACTTC. As protein: CASSEVRGAKNIQYF.

This chain joins TRBV14 and TRBJ2-7, with D maybe TRBD1 (6 bases). Germline-derived CDR1 and CDR2 are SGHDN and FVKESK. CDR3 length equals 14 residues. V gave up 3 bases and J gave up 3 bases, with 12 bases separating them. The CDR3: CASSQVQGIYEQYF. In DNA form, the CDR3 reads TGTGCCAGCAGCCAGGTGCAGGGGATCTACGAGCAGTACTTC.

This sequence joins TRBV6-6 and TRBJ1-4; no reliable D call. Germline loops: CDR1 MNHNY, CDR2 SVGAGI (reference sequence). CDR3 size: 14 residues. Trimming cost V 2 bases and J 0 bases, with 4 bases left between them. The CDR3 loop reads CASSYQSTNEKLFF. The CDR3, as DNA: TGTGCCAGCAGTTACCAGTCAACTAATGAAAAACTGTTTTTT.

V and J are TRBV28 and TRBJ2-5; 7 nucleotides agree with TRBD1. The germline gives CDR1 MDHEN, CDR2 SYDVKM. Germline trimming cut 4 bases from V and 4 bases from J; bases unmatched to any gene: 9. The CDR3 spans 15 residues. CDR3 bases: TGTGCCAGCAGTTCCCAGACAGGGTATGGAGAGACCCAGTACTTC. Translating it yields CASSSQTGYGETQYF.